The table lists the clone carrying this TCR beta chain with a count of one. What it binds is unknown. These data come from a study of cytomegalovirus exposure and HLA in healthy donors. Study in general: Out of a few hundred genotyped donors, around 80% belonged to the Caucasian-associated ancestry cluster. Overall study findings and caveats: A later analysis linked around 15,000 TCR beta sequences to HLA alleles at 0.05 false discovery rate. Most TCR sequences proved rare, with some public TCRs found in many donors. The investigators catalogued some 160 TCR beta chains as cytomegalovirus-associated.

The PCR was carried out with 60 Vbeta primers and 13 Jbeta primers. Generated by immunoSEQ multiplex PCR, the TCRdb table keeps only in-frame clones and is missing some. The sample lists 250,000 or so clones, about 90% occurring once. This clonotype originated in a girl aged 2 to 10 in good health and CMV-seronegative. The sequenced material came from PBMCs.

The CDR3, as DNA: TGTGCCAGCAGACACACGGTGGAAGGAGTTGGCTACACCTTC. It translates to CASRHTVEGVGYTF. The V and J genes are TRBV6-5 and TRBJ1-2, with D uncertain. Germline V CDR1 and CDR2: MNHEY, SVGAGI. V was shortened by 6 bases and J by 7 bases, with 18 bases between the two germline ends. CDR3 length: 14 residues.